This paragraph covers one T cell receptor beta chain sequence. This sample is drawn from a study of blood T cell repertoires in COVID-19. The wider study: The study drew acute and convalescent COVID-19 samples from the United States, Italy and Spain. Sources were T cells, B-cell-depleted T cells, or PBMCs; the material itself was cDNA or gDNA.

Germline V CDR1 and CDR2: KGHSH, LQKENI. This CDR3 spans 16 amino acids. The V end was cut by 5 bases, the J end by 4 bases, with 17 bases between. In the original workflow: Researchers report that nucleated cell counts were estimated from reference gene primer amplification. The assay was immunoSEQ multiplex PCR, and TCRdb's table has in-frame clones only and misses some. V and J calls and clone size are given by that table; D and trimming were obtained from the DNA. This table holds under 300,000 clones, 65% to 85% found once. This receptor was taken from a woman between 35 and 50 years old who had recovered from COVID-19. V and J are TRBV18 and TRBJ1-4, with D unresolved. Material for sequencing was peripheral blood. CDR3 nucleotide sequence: TGTGCCAGCTCAGTCGGTGCTGCTAATCGTAATGAAAAACTGTTTTTT. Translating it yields CASSVGAANRNEKLFF. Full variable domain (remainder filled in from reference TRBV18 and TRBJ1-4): NAGVMQNPRHLVRRRGQEARLRCSPMKGHSHVYWYRQLPEEGLKFMVYLQKENIIDESGMPKERFSAEFPKEGPSILRIQQVVRGDSAAYFCASSVGAANRNEKLFFGSGTQLSVL.